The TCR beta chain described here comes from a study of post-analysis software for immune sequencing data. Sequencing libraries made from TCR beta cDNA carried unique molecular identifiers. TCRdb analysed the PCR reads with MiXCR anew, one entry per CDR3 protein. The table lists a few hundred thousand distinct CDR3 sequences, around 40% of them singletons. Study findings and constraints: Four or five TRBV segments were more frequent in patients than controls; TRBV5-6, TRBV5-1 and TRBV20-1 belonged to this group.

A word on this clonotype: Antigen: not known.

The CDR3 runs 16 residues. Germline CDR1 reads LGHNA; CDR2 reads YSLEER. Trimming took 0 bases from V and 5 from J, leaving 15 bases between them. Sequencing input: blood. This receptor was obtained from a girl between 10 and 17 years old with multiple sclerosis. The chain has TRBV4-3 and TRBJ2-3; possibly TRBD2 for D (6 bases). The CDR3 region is CASSQDGAEEGDTQYF. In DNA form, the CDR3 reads TGCGCCAGCAGCCAAGATGGAGCGGAGGAGGGAGATACGCAGTATTTT.